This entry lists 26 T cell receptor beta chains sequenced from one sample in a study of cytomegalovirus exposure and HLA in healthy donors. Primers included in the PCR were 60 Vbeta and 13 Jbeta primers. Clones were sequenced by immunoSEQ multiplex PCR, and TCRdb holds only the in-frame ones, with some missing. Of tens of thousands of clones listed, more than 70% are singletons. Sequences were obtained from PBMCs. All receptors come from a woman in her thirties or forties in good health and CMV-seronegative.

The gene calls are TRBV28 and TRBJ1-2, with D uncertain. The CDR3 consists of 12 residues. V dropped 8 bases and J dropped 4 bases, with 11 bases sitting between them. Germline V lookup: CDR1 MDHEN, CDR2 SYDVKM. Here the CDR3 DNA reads TGTGCCAGCCAGGTCCCGGCCTATGGCTACACCTTC. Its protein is CASQVPAYGYTF.

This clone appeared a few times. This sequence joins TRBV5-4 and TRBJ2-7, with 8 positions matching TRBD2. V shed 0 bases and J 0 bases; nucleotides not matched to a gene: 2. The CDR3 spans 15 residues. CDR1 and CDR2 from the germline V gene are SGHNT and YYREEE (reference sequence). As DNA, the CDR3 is TGTGCCAGCAGCTTGGCGGGGGGGAACTCCTACGAGCAGTACTTC. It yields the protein CASSLAGGNSYEQYF. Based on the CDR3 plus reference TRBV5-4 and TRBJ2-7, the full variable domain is ETGVTQSPTHLIKTRGQQVTLRCSSQSGHNTVSWYQQALGQGPQFIFQYYREEENGRGNFPPRFSGLQFPNYSSELNVNALELDDSALYLCASSLAGGNSYEQYFGPGTRLTVT.

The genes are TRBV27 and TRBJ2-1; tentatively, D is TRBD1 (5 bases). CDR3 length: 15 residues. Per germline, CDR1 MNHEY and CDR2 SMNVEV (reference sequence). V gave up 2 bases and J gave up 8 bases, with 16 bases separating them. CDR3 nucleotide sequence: TGTGCCAGCAGTTTAGTCCCAGGGTTGGGCGATGAGCAGTTCTTC. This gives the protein CASSLVPGLGDEQFF.

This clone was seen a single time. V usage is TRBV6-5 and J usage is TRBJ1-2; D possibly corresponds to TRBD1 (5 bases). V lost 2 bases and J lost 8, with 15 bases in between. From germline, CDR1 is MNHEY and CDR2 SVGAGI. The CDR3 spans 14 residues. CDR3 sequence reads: CASSYVVQGGGYTF. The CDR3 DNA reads TGTGCCAGCAGTTACGTGGTCCAGGGAGGAGGCTACACCTTC.

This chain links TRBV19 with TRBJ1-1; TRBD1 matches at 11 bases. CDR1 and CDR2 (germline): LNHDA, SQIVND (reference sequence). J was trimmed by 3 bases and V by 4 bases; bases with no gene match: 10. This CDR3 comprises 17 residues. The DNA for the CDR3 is TGTGCCAGTAGTACGCTTCCGGGACAGGGGGGACACACTGAAGCTTTCTTT. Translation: CASSTLPGQGGHTEAFF.

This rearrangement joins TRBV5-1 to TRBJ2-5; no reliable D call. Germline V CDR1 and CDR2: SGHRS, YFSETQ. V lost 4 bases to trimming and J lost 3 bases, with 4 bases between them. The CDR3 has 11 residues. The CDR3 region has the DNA TGCGCCAGCAGCGTCGAAGAGACCCAGTACTTC. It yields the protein CASSVEETQYF.

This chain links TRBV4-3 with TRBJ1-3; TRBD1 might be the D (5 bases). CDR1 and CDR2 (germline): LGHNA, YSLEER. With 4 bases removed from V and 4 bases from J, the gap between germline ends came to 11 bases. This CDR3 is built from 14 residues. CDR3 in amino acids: CASSLAGQGNTIYF. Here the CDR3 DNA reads TGCGCCAGCAGCCTGGCGGGGCAGGGAAACACCATATATTTT.

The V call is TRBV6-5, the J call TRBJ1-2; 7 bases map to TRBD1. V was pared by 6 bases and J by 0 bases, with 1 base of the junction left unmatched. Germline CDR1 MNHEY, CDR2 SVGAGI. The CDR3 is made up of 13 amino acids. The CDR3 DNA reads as TGTGCCAGCAGAGGACAGGCTAACTATGGCTACACCTTC. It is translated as CASRGQANYGYTF.

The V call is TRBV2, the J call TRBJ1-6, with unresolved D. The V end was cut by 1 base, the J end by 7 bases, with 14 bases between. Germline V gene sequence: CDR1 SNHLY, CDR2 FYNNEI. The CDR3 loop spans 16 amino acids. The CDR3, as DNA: TGTGCCAGCAGTGAAGTGGCAACCTCGTACAATTCACCCCTCCACTTT. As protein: CASSEVATSYNSPLHF.

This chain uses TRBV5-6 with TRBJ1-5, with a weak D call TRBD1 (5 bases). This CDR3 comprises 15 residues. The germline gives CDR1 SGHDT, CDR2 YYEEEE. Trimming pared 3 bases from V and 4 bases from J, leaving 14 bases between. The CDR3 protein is CASSSRQGGNQPQHF. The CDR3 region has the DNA TGTGCCAGCAGCTCCCGGCAGGGAGGAAATCAGCCCCAGCATTTT.

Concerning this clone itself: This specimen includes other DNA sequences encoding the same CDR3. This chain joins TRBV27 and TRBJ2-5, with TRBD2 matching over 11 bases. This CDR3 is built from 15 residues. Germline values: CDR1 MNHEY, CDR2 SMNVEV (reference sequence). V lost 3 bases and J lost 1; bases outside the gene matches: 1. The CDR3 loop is CASSFLAGGQETQYF. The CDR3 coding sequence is TGTGCCAGCAGTTTCCTAGCGGGGGGCCAAGAGACCCAGTACTTC.

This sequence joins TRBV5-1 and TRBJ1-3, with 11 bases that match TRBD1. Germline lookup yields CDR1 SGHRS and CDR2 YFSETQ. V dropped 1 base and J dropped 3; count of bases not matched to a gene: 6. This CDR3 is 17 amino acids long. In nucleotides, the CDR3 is TGCGCCAGCAGCTTGTCTGGGACAGGGGGTGGTGGAAACACCATATATTTT. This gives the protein CASSLSGTGGGGNTIYF. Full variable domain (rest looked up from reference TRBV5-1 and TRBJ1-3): KAGVTQTPRYLIKTRGQQVTLSCSPISGHRSVSWYQQTPGQGLQFLFEYFSETQRNKGNFPGRFSGRQFSNSRSEMNVSTLELGDSALYLCASSLSGTGGGGNTIYFGEGSWLTVV.

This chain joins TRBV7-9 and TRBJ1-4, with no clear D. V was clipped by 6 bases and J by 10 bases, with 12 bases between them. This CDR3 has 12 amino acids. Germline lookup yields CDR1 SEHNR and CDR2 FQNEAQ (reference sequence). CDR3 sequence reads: CASSLESGKLFF. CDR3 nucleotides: TGTGCCAGCAGTCTCGAATCCGGAAAACTGTTTTTT.

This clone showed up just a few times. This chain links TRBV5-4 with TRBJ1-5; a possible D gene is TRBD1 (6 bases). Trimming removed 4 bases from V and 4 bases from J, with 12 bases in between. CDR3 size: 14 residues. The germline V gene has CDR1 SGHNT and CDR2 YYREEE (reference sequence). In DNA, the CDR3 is TGTGCCAGCAGCCGGCAGGGGTCAAATCAGCCCCAGCATTTT. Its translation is CASSRQGSNQPQHF.

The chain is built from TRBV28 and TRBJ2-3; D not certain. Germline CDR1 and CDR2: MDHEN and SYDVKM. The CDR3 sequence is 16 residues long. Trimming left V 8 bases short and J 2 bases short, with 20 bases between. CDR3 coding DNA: TGTGCCAGCCTACGGGTTTCTAAATCGATCACAGATACGCAGTATTTT. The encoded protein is CASLRVSKSITDTQYF. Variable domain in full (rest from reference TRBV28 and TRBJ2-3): DVKVTQSSRYLVKRTGEKVFLECVQDMDHENMFWYRQDPGLGLRLIYFSYDVKMKEKGDIPEGYSVSREKKERFSLILESASTNQTSMYLCASLRVSKSITDTQYFGPGTRLTVL.

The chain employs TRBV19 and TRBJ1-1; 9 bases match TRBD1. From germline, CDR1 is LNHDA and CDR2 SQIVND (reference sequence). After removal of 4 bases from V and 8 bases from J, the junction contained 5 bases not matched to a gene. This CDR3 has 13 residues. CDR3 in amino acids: CASSRNRGREAFF. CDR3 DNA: TGTGCCAGTAGTAGAAACAGGGGGCGAGAAGCTTTCTTT.

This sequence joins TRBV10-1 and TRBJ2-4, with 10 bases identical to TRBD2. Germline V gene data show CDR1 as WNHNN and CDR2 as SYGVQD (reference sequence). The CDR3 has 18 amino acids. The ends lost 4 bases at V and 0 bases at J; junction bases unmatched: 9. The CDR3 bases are TGCGCCAGCAGTGTCCCTAGCGGGGGAGCGCTAGCCAAAAACATTCAGTACTTC. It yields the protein CASSVPSGGALAKNIQYF.

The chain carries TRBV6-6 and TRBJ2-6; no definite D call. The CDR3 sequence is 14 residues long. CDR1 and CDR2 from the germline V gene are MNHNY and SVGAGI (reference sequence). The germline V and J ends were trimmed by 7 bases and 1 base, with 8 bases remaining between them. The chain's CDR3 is CASNPGSGANVLTF. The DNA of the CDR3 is TGTGCCAGCAACCCAGGATCTGGGGCCAACGTCCTGACTTTC.

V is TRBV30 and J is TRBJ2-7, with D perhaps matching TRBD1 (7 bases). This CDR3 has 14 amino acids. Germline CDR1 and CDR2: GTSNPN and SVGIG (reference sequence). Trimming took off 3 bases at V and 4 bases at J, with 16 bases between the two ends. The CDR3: CAWSRGTDYYEQYF. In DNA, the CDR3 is TGTGCCTGGAGCCGCGGGACAGATTATTACGAGCAGTACTTC.

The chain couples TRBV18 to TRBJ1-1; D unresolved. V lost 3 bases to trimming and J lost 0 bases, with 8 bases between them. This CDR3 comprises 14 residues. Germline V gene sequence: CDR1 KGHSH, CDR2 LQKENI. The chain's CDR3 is CASSPSLMNTEAFF. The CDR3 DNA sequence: TGTGCCAGCTCACCGTCCCTTATGAACACTGAAGCTTTCTTT.

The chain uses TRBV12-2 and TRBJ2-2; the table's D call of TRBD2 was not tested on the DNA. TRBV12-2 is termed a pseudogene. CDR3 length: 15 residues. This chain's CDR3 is CASLHGTLNTGELFF. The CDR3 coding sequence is TGTGCAAGTCTCCACGGGACTCTTAACACCGGGGAGCTGTTTTTT.

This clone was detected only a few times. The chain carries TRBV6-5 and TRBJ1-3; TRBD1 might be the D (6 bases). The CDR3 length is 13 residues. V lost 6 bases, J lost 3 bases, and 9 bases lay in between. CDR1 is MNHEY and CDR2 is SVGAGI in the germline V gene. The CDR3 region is CASSRGGGNTIYF. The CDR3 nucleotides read TGTGCCAGCAGCAGGGGCGGTGGAAACACCATATATTTT.

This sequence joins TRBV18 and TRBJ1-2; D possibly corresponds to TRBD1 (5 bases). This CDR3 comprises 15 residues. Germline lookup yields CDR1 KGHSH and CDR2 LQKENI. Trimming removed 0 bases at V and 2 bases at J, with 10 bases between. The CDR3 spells CASSPPGVTNYGYTF. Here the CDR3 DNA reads TGTGCCAGCTCACCACCAGGGGTCACGAACTATGGCTACACCTTC.

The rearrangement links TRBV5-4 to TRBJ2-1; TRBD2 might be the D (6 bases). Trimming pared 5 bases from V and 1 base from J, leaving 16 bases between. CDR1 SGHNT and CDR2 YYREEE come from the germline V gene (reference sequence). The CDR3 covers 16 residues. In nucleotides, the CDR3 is TGTGCCAGCAGTCGGACGGGGGATGGGTCCTACAATGAGCAGTTCTTC. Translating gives CASSRTGDGSYNEQFF.

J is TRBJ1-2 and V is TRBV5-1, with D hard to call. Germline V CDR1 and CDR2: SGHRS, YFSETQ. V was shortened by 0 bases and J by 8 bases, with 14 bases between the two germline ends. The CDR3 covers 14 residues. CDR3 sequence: CASSLDGVVTGYTF. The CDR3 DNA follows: TGCGCCAGCAGCTTGGACGGGGTAGTAACGGGCTACACCTTC.

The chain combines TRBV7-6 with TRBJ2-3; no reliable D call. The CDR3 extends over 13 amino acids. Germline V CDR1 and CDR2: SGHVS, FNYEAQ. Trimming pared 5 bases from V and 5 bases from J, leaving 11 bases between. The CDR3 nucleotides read TGTGCCAGCAGCCCTCGATCAGGAGATACGCAGTATTTT. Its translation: CASSPRSGDTQYF.